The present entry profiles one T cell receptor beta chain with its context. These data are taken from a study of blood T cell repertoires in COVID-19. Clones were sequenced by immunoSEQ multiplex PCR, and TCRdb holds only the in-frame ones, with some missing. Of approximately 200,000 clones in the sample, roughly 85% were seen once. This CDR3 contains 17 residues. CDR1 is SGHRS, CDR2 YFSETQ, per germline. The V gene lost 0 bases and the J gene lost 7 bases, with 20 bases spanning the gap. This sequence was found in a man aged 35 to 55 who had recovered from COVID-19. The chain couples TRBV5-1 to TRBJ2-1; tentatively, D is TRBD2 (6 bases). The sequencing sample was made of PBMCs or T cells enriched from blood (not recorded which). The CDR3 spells CASSLAPSATRGNEQFF. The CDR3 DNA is TGCGCCAGCAGCTTGGCACCTAGCGCCACCAGAGGGAATGAGCAGTTCTTC.